Given below is one T cell receptor beta chain in context. Its matching antigen is unknown. The data are from a study of cytomegalovirus exposure and HLA in healthy donors. Regarding the study as a whole: Many donors shared some public TCRs, even though most TCR sequences were rare. Trimming of TCR beta V- and J-genes showed a link, identified in a later analysis, to a missense DCLRE1C variant. CMV serostatus alone was available as immune exposure information.

PCR primers comprised 60 Vbeta and 13 Jbeta primers. Data came from immunoSEQ multiplex PCR; TCRdb stores just in-frame clones and leaves some out. The table lists about 190,000 clones, just under 75% of them singletons. CDR1 and CDR2 (germline): MRHNA, SNTAGT. V lost 3 bases and J lost 2, with 14 bases in between. This CDR3 spans 16 amino acids. The source material was PBMCs. The rearrangement uses TRBV6-4 and TRBJ2-1; D gene uncertain. This clonotype originated in a woman aged 25 to 39 in good health and CMV-seropositive. The CDR3 DNA reads as TGTGCCAGCAGTGAAGAGAGCTCATCGCCCTACAATGAGCAGTTCTTC. It codes for CASSEESSSPYNEQFF.